This T cell receptor beta chain was retrieved from a study of T cells in tumors after PD-1 blockade. Study information: Excluded were patients with checkpoint blockade, immunosuppressants, or radiotherapy or other anti-cancer therapy within 4 weeks.

Genomic DNA template from tumor biopsies or peripheral blood, roughly 616 ng to 6,004 ng input. Germline V lookup: CDR1 SGHRS, CDR2 YFSETQ. The V end was cut by 6 bases, the J end by 2 bases, with 8 bases between. This CDR3 region has 12 residues. Here immunoSEQ multiplex PCR was the method, and the copy in TCRdb shows in-frame clones only, minus some. The repertoire holds tens of thousands of clones, about 84% seen once, with roughly 4% in the top ten. This TCR was recovered from a human donor with basal cell carcinoma. The source was PBMCs, collected before anti-PD-1 treatment. V gene TRBV5-1 combines with J gene TRBJ1-2; no clear D gene. CDR3 protein: CASKGGNYGYTF. The CDR3 region has the DNA TGCGCCAGCAAGGGCGGGAACTATGGCTACACCTTC.